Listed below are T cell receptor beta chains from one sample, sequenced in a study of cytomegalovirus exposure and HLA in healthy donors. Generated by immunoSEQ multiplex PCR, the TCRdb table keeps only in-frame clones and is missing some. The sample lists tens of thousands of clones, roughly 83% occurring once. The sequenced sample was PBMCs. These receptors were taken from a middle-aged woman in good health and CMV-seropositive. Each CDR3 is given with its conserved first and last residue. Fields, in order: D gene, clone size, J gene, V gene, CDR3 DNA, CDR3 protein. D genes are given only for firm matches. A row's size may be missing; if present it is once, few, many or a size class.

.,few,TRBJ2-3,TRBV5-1,TGCGCCAGCAGCTTGGTGCGGGTTACAGATACGCAGTATTTT,CASSLVRVTDTQYF
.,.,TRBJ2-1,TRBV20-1,TGCAGTGCTAGAAGACTTGCGGAGCAGTTCTTC,CSARRLAEQFF
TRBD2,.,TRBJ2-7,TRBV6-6,TGTGCCAGCAGTTTTCACCGGGGGGGCGACGAGCAGTACTTC,CASSFHRGGDEQYF
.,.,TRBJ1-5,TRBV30,TGTGCCTGGAGTTTCCGGGACAATCAGCCCCAGCATTTT,CAWSFRDNQPQHF
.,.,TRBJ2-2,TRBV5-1,TGCGCCAGCAGCTTGGAGGGGGCCGGGGAGCTGTTTTTT,CASSLEGAGELFF
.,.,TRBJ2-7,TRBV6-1,TGTGCCAGCAGTGAGGATCAGGGGACCAATTTGCAGTACTTC,CASSEDQGTNLQYF
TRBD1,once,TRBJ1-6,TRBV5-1,TGCGCCAGCAGCTTGGCCCGTACCCGACAGGGTAAGGATAATTCACCCCTCCACTTT,CASSLARTRQGKDNSPLHF
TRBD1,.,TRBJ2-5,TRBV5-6,TGTGCCAGCAGTATTGAGGGTCAGGGGGCCCTGGAAGAGACCCAGTACTTC,CASSIEGQGALEETQYF
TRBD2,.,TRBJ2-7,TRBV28,TGTGCCAGCACCTATTCAGGGACGGGAGGGCACGAGCAGTACTTC,CASTYSGTGGHEQYF
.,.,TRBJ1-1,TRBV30,TGTGCCTGGAGTGTACAGATGTGGGGGGGGATGAACACTGAAGCTTTCTTT,CAWSVQMWGGMNTEAFF
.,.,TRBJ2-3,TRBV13,TGTGCCAGCAGCTTCGGCCCTACGGAGACCGTAAACACAGATACGCAGTATTTT,CASSFGPTETVNTDTQYF
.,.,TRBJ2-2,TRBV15,TGTGCCACCAGCAGAGATCTGGCGGGAACGAACACCGGGGAGCTGTTTTTT,CATSRDLAGTNTGELFF
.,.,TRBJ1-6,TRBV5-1,TGCGCCAGCAGCCATCAGGACGGGAGTTCACCCCTCCACTTT,CASSHQDGSSPLHF
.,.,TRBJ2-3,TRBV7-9,TGTGCCAGCAGCCCCGGTATTTTTACAGATACGCAGTATTTT,CASSPGIFTDTQYF
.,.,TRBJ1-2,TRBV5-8,TGTGCCAGCAGCCCCCGGGGTGTAGGGTTAAAGTATGGCTACACCTTC,CASSPRGVGLKYGYTF
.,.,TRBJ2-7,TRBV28,TGTGCCAGCAGTTTATTAACTAGCCTCCTCTACGAGCAGTACTTC,CASSLLTSLLYEQYF